The entry that follows covers one T cell receptor (beta chain) sequence. Using immunoSEQ multiplex PCR, the repertoire was profiled, and TCRdb retains in-frame clones only, with some absent. Among about 170,000 clones listed, roughly 90% were seen once. The sample comes from a study of blood T cell repertoires in COVID-19. The overall study: Collection of acute and convalescent COVID-19 samples took place in the United States, Italy and Spain. In each case, the material was cDNA or gDNA derived from T cells, B-cell-depleted T cells, or PBMCs.

Germline CDR1 and CDR2: MDHEN and SYDVKM. CDR3 length: 13 amino acids. V lost 8 bases to trimming and J lost 5 bases, with 12 bases between them. One Seattle source followed patients from active infection through their disease course. The sequence was obtained from a man aged 25 to 40 with COVID-19, enrolled during active disease. The sample taken for sequencing was peripheral blood. The chain uses TRBV28 and TRBJ2-2, with D possibly being TRBD2 (5 bases). The CDR3 region is CASGEGLTGELFF. The CDR3 DNA reads TGTGCCAGCGGTGAGGGCTTGACCGGGGAGCTGTTTTTT.